One sample yielded the 21 T cell receptor beta chains listed below, sequenced in a study of shared clonotypes between healthy human individuals. Produced via immunoSEQ multiplex PCR; TCRdb's table is partial and in-frame only. The table has about 2.3 million clones, around 90% seen once; the top ten hold about 0.41%. Sequencing input: naive CD4+ T cells from PBMCs. Indicated subset: CD45RA+ positively selected. Every receptor here comes from a man younger than 35 in good health. Some clones in this sample may be carry-over from other donors' samples.

This rearrangement joins TRBV28 to TRBJ1-1; maybe TRBD1 (6 bases). The CDR3 length is 15 residues. CDR1 and CDR2 from the germline V gene are MDHEN and SYDVKM. Trimming stripped 4 bases from V and 4 bases from J, with 16 bases between. CDR3 in amino acids: CASSSPTGRSTEAFF. CDR3 coding DNA: TGTGCCAGCAGTTCTCCGACAGGTAGAAGCACTGAAGCTTTCTTT.

Points on this clone: At the DNA level, this CDR3 is encoded by other sequences in the same sample as well. The chain uses TRBV7-9 and TRBJ2-7; unclear D gene. CDR1 and CDR2 (germline): SEHNR, FQNEAQ (reference sequence). V was cut by 2 bases and J by 2 bases, with 7 bases left in between. This CDR3 region has 13 residues. The CDR3 nucleotides are TGTGCCAGCAGCTTACTGGGAACCTACGAGCAGTACTTC. It encodes CASSLLGTYEQYF.

The rearrangement joins TRBV9 to TRBJ2-2; maybe TRBD2 (5 bases). V was pared by 0 bases and J by 7 bases, with 13 bases between. This CDR3 has 15 amino acids. Per the germline V gene, CDR1 is SGDLS and CDR2 is YYNGEE. CDR3 sequence: CASSVVGLAVGELFF. CDR3 nucleotide sequence: TGTGCCAGCAGCGTAGTAGGGCTAGCCGTCGGGGAGCTGTTTTTT.

The CDR3 DNA follows: TGTGCCAGCAGCTTATCGTGGGGCTCCCCTGGCCAAGAGACCCAGTACTTC. Its protein product is CASSLSWGSPGQETQYF. The chain carries TRBV7-7 and TRBJ2-5, with TRBD1 as a possible D gene (5 bases). The CDR3 consists of 17 residues. Trimming removed 2 bases at V and 1 base at J, with 17 bases between. In germline, CDR1 is SSHAT, CDR2 FNYEAQ (reference sequence). The variable domain in full, completed from reference TRBV7-7 and TRBJ2-5, reads GAGVSQSPRYKVTKRGQDVTLRCDPISSHATLYWYQQALGQGPEFLTYFNYEAQPDKSGLPSDRFSAERPEGSISTLTIQRTEQRDSAMYRCASSLSWGSPGQETQYFGPGTRLLVL.

The CDR3 region has the DNA TGTGCCAGCAGCTTCGGGGTCTCCAAAAACATTCAGTACTTC. Encoded protein: CASSFGVSKNIQYF. This chain uses TRBV5-6 with TRBJ2-4; a weak D match, TRBD2 (5 bases). Germline V gives CDR1 SGHDT, CDR2 YYEEEE. V lost 2 bases, J lost 2 bases, and 8 bases lay in between. The CDR3 sequence is 14 residues long.

The chain is built from TRBV5-1 and TRBJ1-1; 7 bases are a match to TRBD1. The V and J ends lost 1 base and 3 bases, in that order; junction bases with no gene match: 12. Germline V gives CDR1 SGHRS, CDR2 YFSETQ. The CDR3 sequence is 17 residues long. The CDR3 DNA reads TGCGCCAGCAGCTTGATGACAGGGTCATCATTCGACACTGAAGCTTTCTTT. It yields the protein CASSLMTGSSFDTEAFF.

Notes on this clone: Other nucleotide sequences from this sample produce the same CDR3. This rearrangement joins TRBV9 to TRBJ2-1; D not certain. The CDR3 extends over 13 amino acids. Germline CDR1 and CDR2: SGDLS and YYNGEE. Trimming cost V 4 bases and J 2 bases, with 7 bases left between them. CDR3 sequence: CASSRRPYNEQFF. Here the CDR3 DNA reads TGTGCCAGCAGCCGGAGACCCTACAATGAGCAGTTCTTC.

The DNA for the CDR3 is TGCGCCAGCAGCCCCAGTCGCAGGACTAGCACAGATACGCAGTATTTT. It specifies CASSPSRRTSTDTQYF. V usage is TRBV5-1 and J usage is TRBJ2-3, with D perhaps TRBD2 (5 bases). This CDR3 contains 16 residues. Germline V gene data show CDR1 as SGHRS and CDR2 as YFSETQ. V dropped 4 bases and J dropped 0 bases, with 15 bases sitting between them.

This chain connects TRBV7-2 to TRBJ2-3, with a possible D match to TRBD1 (6 bases). V was trimmed by 3 bases and J by 0 bases, leaving 10 bases between them. From germline, CDR1 is SGHTA and CDR2 FQGNSA. CDR3 length: 15 residues. The CDR3 DNA reads as TGTGCCAGCAGCTTTCGGACAGTAAGCACAGATACGCAGTATTTT. Its translation: CASSFRTVSTDTQYF.

Comment on this clone: The same CDR3 can be traced to other DNA sequences in this sample. The chain combines TRBV18 with TRBJ2-7; D perhaps matches TRBD2 (6 bases). The CDR3 is 13 residues long. The V end was cut by 3 bases, the J end by 4 bases, with 10 bases between. From germline, CDR1 is KGHSH and CDR2 LQKENI. This CDR3 reads CASSPGTGYEQYF. The CDR3 region has the DNA TGTGCCAGCTCACCCGGGACTGGATACGAGCAGTACTTC. Supplemented by reference TRBV18 and TRBJ2-7, the full variable domain reads NAGVMQNPRHLVRRRGQEARLRCSPMKGHSHVYWYRQLPEEGLKFMVYLQKENIIDESGMPKERFSAEFPKEGPSILRIQQVVRGDSAAYFCASSPGTGYEQYFGPGTRLTVT.

V usage is TRBV28 and J usage is TRBJ2-1; 8 nucleotides agree with TRBD2. This CDR3 spans 19 amino acids. Unmatched junction bases numbered 20, after V lost 5 bases and J lost 5 bases. The germline gives CDR1 MDHEN, CDR2 SYDVKM. The CDR3 loop is CASSLRTPRGSGKHNEQFF. CDR3 coding DNA: TGTGCCAGCAGTCTGCGGACTCCCCGGGGTAGCGGGAAGCACAATGAGCAGTTCTTC.

V usage is TRBV4-3 and J usage is TRBJ1-3, with TRBD1 as a possible D gene (6 bases). This CDR3 spans 16 amino acids. With 0 bases removed from V and 3 bases from J, the gap between germline ends came to 12 bases. Germline V gene lookup returns CDR1 LGHNA and CDR2 YSLEER. As DNA, the CDR3 is TGCGCCAGCAGCCAAGATATAGGGGGAGGTGGAAACACCATATATTTT. Its translation: CASSQDIGGGGNTIYF.

The V and J genes are TRBV2 and TRBJ2-2, with 11 bases lining up with TRBD2. CDR3 length: 18 residues. V lost 3 bases to trimming and J lost 4 bases; unmatched junction nucleotides: 10. Germline V gives CDR1 SNHLY, CDR2 FYNNEI. CDR3 DNA: TGTGCCAGCAGTGAGACTCTCCTAGCGGGGGGTTTCACCGGGGAGCTGTTTTTT. It encodes CASSETLLAGGFTGELFF.

This chain uses TRBV15 with TRBJ2-3, with D possibly being TRBD2 (6 bases). V was shortened by 0 bases and J by 0 bases, with 13 bases between the two germline ends. This CDR3 is 17 amino acids long. Germline-derived CDR1 and CDR2 are LNHNV and YYDKDF (reference sequence). The CDR3 DNA is TGTGCCACCAGCAGAGAGCTAGCGAGTTCGAGCACAGATACGCAGTATTTT. This gives the protein CATSRELASSSTDTQYF.

The chain combines TRBV30 with TRBJ2-1; TRBD2 agrees at 9 bases. The junction had 9 bases not matched to a gene; V was cut back by 4 bases and J by 8 bases. The CDR3 has 14 amino acids. The germline CDR1 and CDR2 sequences are GTSNPN and SVGIG (reference sequence). CDR3 region: CAWNRGRALDEQFF. As DNA, the CDR3 is TGTGCCTGGAACCGCGGGAGGGCACTCGATGAGCAGTTCTTC.

Concerning this clone: Other DNA sequences in the same sample also yield this CDR3. The chain carries TRBV20-1 and TRBJ2-5; D unclear. V lost 6 bases and J 5 bases, leaving 4 bases between the germline ends. The CDR3 has 9 residues. The germline V gene encodes CDR1 DFQATT and CDR2 SNEGSKA (reference sequence). Here the CDR3 DNA reads TGCAGTGCCCCGGAGACCCAGTACTTC. Protein product: CSAPETQYF.

The chain has TRBV7-2 and TRBJ1-1; D ambiguous. CDR3 size: 14 residues. V shed 5 bases and J shed 7 bases, with 17 bases lying between them. Germline CDR1 reads SGHTA; CDR2 reads FQGNSA. The CDR3 sequence is CASSPRTGPLEAFF. The DNA for the CDR3 is TGTGCCAGCAGCCCCCGGACCGGGCCGCTTGAAGCTTTCTTT.

For this clone: The sample carries other DNA sequences with the same CDR3. The gene calls are TRBV18 and TRBJ1-1, with D hard to call. In germline, CDR1 is KGHSH, CDR2 LQKENI. The CDR3 covers 13 residues. The V end lost 0 bases, the J end lost 5 bases, and 7 bases lay between the germline ends. CDR3 sequence (DNA): TGTGCCAGCTCACCACCGGGGAGGACTGAAGCTTTCTTT. It yields the protein CASSPPGRTEAFF.

With respect to this clone: The identical CDR3 is also encoded by other nucleotide sequences in the sample. The chain combines TRBV5-1 with TRBJ2-6, with TRBD2 as a possible D gene (5 bases). Per the germline V gene, CDR1 is SGHRS and CDR2 is YFSETQ. Trimming left V 2 bases short and J 2 bases short, with 11 bases between. This CDR3 has 16 amino acids. In nucleotides, the CDR3 is TGCGCCAGCAGCTTAGGACTGCTCGCTGGGGCCAACGTCCTGACTTTC. Translated, it gives CASSLGLLAGANVLTF.

V gene TRBV10-3 combines with J gene TRBJ2-2; D not certain. The V and J ends lost 6 bases and 5 bases respectively, with 7 bases between them. This CDR3 comprises 12 residues. Per the germline V gene, CDR1 is ENHRY and CDR2 is SYGVKD. The CDR3 DNA is TGTGCCATCAGCTCTTTTACCGGGGAGCTGTTTTTT. This gives the protein CAISSFTGELFF.

The chain joins TRBV28 to TRBJ2-7, with D perhaps TRBD1 (6 bases). Germline CDR1 reads MDHEN; CDR2 reads SYDVKM. CDR3 size: 16 residues. Trimming left V 3 bases short and J 3 bases short, with 18 bases between. Written as DNA, the CDR3 is TGTGCCAGCAGTTTTATTCCGAGACAGGCAGGCTACGAGCAGTACTTC. This encodes CASSFIPRQAGYEQYF. Supplemented by reference TRBV28 and TRBJ2-7, the full variable domain reads DVKVTQSSRYLVKRTGEKVFLECVQDMDHENMFWYRQDPGLGLRLIYFSYDVKMKEKGDIPEGYSVSREKKERFSLILESASTNQTSMYLCASSFIPRQAGYEQYFGPGTRLTVT.